This T cell receptor (beta chain) was sequenced during a study of T cell clonotyping in hematopoietic cell transplantation. Time point here: recipient sample about 28 days before transplant, after cytoreduction. After removal of 5 bases from V and 5 bases from J, the junction contained 11 bases not matched to a gene. The CDR3 totals 14 residues. CDR1 is GTSNPN, CDR2 SVGIG, per germline (reference sequence). This clone was seen only a few times. Sequencing used immunoSEQ multiplex PCR; TCRdb keeps in-frame clones, though not all of them. The table has tens of thousands of clones, roughly three quarters seen once.

The chain employs TRBV30 and TRBJ2-5; 7 bases align to TRBD1. This specimen was peripheral blood mononuclear cells, taken before stem cell transplant. This TCR was recovered from a man between 50 and 59 years old with myelodysplastic syndrome. Some clones in this sample may be carry-over from other donors' samples. In DNA form, the CDR3 reads TGTGCCTGGGAGTCACGACAGGGTGGCGAGACCCAGTACTTC. Its protein product is CAWESRQGGETQYF.